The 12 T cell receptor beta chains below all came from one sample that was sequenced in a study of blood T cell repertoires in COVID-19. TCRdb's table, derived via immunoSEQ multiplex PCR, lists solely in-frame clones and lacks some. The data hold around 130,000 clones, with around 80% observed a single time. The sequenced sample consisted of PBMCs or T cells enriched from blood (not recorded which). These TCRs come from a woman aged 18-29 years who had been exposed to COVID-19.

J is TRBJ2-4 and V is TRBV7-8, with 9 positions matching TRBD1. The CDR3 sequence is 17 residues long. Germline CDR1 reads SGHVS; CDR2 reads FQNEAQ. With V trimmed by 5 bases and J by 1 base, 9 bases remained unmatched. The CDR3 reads CASSLKGDRVAKNIQYF. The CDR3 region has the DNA TGTGCCAGCAGCCTTAAGGGGGACAGGGTTGCCAAAAACATTCAGTACTTC.

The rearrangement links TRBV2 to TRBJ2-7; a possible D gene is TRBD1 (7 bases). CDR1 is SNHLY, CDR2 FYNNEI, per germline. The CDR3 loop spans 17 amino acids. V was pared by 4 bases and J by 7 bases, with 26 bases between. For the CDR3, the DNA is TGTGCCAGCAGTGTCCCCCTTGGGGGGACAGCCCAGGGTGAGCAGTACTTC. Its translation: CASSVPLGGTAQGEQYF.

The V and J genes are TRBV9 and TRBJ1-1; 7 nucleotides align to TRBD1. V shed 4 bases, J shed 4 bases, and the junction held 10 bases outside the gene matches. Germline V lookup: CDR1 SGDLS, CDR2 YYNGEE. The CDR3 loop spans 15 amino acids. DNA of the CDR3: TGTGCCAGCAGCCTCAGCCCGACAGGGCTCACTGAAGCTTTCTTT. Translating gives CASSLSPTGLTEAFF.

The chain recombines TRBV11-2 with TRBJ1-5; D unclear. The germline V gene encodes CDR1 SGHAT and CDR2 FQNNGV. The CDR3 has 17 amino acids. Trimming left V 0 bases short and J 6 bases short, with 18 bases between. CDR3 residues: CASSLDHRVYSSQPQHF. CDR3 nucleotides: TGTGCCAGCAGCTTAGATCATCGGGTCTACTCTAGTCAGCCCCAGCATTTT.

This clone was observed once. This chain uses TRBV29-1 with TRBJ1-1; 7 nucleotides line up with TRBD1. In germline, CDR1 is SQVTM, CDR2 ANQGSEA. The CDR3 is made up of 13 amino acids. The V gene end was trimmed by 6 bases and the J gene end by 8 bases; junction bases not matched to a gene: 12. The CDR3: CSVNRGQGKEAFF. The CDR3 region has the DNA TGCAGCGTGAATAGGGGGCAGGGAAAAGAAGCTTTCTTT.

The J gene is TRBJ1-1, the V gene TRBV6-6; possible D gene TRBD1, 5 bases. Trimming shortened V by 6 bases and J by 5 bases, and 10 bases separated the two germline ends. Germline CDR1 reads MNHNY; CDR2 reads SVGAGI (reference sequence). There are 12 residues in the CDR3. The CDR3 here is CASSNRGTEAFF. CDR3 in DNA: TGTGCCAGCAGCAATAGGGGAACTGAAGCTTTCTTT.

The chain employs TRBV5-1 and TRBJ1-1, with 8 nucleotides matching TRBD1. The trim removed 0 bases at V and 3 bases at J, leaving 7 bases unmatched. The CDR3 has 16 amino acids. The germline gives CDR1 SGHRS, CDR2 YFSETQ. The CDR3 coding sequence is TGCGCCAGCAGCTTGGCCCCAGGGGGCGCGGACACTGAAGCTTTCTTT. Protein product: CASSLAPGGADTEAFF.

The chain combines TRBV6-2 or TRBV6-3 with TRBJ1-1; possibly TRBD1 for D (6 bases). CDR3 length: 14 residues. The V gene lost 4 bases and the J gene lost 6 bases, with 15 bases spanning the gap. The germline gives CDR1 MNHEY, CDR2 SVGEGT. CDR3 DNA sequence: TGTGCCAGCAGTTCCCCTGGCAGGGGCCCTGAAGCTTTCTTT. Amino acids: CASSSPGRGPEAFF.

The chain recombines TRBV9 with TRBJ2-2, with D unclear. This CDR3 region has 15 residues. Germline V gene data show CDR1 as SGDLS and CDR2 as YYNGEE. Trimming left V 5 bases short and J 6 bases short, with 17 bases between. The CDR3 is CASSLLERLPGELFF. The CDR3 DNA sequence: TGTGCCAGCAGTTTGCTAGAAAGGCTCCCCGGGGAGCTGTTTTTT. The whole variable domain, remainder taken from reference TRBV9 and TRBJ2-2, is DSGVTQTPKHLITATGQRVTLRCSPRSGDLSVYWYQQSLDQGLQFLIQYYNGEERAKGNILERFSAQQFPDLHSELNLSSLELGDSALYFCASSLLERLPGELFFGEGSRLTVL.

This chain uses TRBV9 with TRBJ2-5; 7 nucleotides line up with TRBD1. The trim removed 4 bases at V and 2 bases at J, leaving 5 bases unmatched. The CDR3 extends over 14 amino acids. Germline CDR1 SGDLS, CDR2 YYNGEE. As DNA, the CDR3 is TGTGCCAGCAGCCTACAGGGGCTGCAAGAGACCCAGTACTTC. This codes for CASSLQGLQETQYF.

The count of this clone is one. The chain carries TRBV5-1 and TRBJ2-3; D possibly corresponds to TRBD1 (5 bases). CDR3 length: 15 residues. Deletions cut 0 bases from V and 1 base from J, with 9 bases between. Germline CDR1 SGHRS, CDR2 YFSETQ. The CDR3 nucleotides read TGCGCCAGCAGCTTGGGACAGTCCCGCACAGATACGCAGTATTTT. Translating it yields CASSLGQSRTDTQYF. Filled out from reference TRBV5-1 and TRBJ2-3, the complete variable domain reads KAGVTQTPRYLIKTRGQQVTLSCSPISGHRSVSWYQQTPGQGLQFLFEYFSETQRNKGNFPGRFSGRQFSNSRSEMNVSTLELGDSALYLCASSLGQSRTDTQYFGPGTRLTVL.

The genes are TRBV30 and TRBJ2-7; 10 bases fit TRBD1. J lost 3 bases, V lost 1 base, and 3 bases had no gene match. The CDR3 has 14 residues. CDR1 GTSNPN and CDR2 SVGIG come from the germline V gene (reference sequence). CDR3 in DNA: TGTGCCTGGAGTGGACGGACAGGGGGCTACGAGCAGTACTTC. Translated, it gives CAWSGRTGGYEQYF. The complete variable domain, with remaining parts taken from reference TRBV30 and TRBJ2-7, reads SQTIHQWPATLVQPVGSPLSLECTVEGTSNPNLYWYRQAAGRGLQLLFYSVGIGQISSEVPQNLSASRPQDRQFILSSKKLLLSDSGFYLCAWSGRTGGYEQYFGPGTRLTVT.